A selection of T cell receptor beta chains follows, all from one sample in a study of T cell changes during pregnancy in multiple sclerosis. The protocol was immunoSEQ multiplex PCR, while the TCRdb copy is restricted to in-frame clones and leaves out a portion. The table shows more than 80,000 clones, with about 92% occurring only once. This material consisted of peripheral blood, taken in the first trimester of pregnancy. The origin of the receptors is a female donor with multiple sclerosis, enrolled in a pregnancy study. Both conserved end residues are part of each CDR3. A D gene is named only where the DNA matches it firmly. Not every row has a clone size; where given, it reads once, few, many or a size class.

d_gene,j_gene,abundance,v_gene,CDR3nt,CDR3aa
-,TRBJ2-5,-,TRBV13,TGTGCCAGCAGCTCTGGCCCCCAAGAGACCCAGTACTTC,CASSSGPQETQYF
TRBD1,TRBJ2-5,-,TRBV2,TGTGCCAGCAGTCCTCGACAGGGTCTGGAGACCCAGTACTTC,CASSPRQGLETQYF
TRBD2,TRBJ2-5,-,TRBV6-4,TGTGCCAGCAGTGATGTAGCGGGAGGGCAAGAGACCCAGTACTTC,CASSDVAGGQETQYF
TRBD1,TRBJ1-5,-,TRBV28,TGTGCCAGCAGTGGGTGGACGGGACAGGGGGCAAATCAGCCCCAGCATTTT,CASSGWTGQGANQPQHF
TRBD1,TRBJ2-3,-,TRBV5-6,TGTGCCAGCAGGGACAGGGGTCGGCCAGATACGCAGTATTTT,CASRDRGRPDTQYF
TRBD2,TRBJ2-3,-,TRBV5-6,TGTGCCAGCAGCAATCGGGAGGGCGTTACAGATACGCAGTATTTT,CASSNREGVTDTQYF
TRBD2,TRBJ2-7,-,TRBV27,TGTGCCAGCAGTATCCGGACTAGCGGCTACGAGCAGTACTTC,CASSIRTSGYEQYF
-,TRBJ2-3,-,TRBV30,TGTGCCTGGAGCTGGGGGGGACACTCGATCACCACAGATACGCAGTATTTT,CAWSWGGHSITTDTQYF
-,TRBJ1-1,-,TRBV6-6,TGTGCCAGCAGAGCCAGGGTCTCGGACACTGAAGCTTTCTTT,CASRARVSDTEAFF
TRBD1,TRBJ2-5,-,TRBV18,TGTGCCAGCTCACCAATCCCCTGGACAGGGGATAGTAGTGAGACCCAGTACTTC,CASSPIPWTGDSSETQYF
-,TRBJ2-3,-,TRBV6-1,TGTGCCAGCAGCTTGGGGCCCCACACAGATACGCAGTATTTT,CASSLGPHTDTQYF
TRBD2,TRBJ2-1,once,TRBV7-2,TGTGCCAGCAGCTTGACACTAGCGAGACCCTACAATGAGCAGTTCTTC,CASSLTLARPYNEQFF
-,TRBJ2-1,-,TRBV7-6,TGTGCCAGCAGCCACAGCGAGGGGAGGAATGAGCAGTTCTTC,CASSHSEGRNEQFF
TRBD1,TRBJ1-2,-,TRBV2,TGTGCCAGCAGTGGAGTGGGACAGGCGGGCGGCTACACCTTC,CASSGVGQAGGYTF
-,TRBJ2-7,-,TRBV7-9,TGTGCCAGCAGCTTTAGGCCGGGACTGACAACCTACGAGCAGTACTTC,CASSFRPGLTTYEQYF
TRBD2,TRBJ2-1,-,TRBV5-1,TGCGCCAGCGGAGAGACTAGCGGGACCAATGAGCAGTTCTTC,CASGETSGTNEQFF
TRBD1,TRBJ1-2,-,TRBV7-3,TGTGCCAGCAGCCCAACCCCCGACAGGGTGGATGGCTACACCTTC,CASSPTPDRVDGYTF
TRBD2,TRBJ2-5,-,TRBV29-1,TGCAGCGTCGGGGGGGGCAGGGGAGGGGAGACCCAGTACTTC,CSVGGGRGGETQYF
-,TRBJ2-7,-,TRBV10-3,TGTGCCATCAGTGAATCCGGGTTCCTAGCTGAGCAGTACTTC,CAISESGFLAEQYF
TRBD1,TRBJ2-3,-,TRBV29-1,TGCAGCGTTGGGAGAATCGGGACAGGGGTCGATACGCAGTATTTT,CSVGRIGTGVDTQYF
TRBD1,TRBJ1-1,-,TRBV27,TGTGCCAGCAGGTGGGGACAGGAAGCTTTCTTT,CASRWGQEAFF
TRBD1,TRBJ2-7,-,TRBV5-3,TGTGCCAGAAGCTTGCTGCGGGACAGGGGCTACGAGCAGTACTTC,CARSLLRDRGYEQYF
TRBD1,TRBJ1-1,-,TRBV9,TGTGCCAGCGGGACAGGGGTCACCTTGAACACTGAAGCTTTCTTT,CASGTGVTLNTEAFF
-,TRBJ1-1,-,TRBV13,TGTGCCAGCAGCCCCTTACAGGCGCAGGACACTGAAGCTTTCTTT,CASSPLQAQDTEAFF